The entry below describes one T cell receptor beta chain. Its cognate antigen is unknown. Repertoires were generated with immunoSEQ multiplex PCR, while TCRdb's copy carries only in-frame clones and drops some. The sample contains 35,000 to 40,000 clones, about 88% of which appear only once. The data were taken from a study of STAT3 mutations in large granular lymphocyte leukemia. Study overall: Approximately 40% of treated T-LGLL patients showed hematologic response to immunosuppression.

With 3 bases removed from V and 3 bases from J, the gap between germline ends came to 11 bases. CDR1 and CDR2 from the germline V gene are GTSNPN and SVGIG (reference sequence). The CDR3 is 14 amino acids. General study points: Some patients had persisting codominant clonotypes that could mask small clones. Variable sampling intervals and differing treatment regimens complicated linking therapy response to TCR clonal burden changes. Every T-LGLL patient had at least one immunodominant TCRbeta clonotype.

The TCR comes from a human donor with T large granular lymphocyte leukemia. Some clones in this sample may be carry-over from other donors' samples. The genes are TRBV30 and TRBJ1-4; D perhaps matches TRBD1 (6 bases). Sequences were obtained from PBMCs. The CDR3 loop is CAWRISGANEKLFF. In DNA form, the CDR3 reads TGTGCCTGGAGAATCTCAGGGGCTAATGAAAAACTGTTTTTT.